Listed below are T cell receptor beta chains from one sample, sequenced in a study of blood T cells in healthy people across ages. TCRdb processed the 5' RACE reads anew with MiXCR; each CDR3 protein has one entry. The sample shows over 600,000 distinct CDR3 sequences, approximately 40% of them seen only once. The material sequenced was blood. The receptors here all came from a man at least 80 years old in good health. CDR3s include the opening cysteine and the closing phenylalanine or tryptophan. Where a row states a size, it is once, few, many or the class of an expanded clone; other rows omit it.

CASSQLTGASRDTQYF	few	TRBV3-1	TRBJ2-3
CSARDFSEQYF	few	TRBV20-1	TRBJ2-7
CASSPRTSGGARSSYNEQFF	NA	TRBV9	TRBJ2-1
CASSLVRGRTEAFF	NA	TRBV28	TRBJ1-1
CASSPGNTGSYEQYF	NA	TRBV5-1	TRBJ2-7
CASSSTGPYGYTF	NA	TRBV12-3/TRBV12-4	TRBJ1-2
CSVGGQPLSYEQYF	few	TRBV29-1	TRBJ2-7
CASSSRTSGFSYEQYF	few	TRBV13	TRBJ2-7
CASNPTAGQGVGGYTF	NA	TRBV5-8	TRBJ1-2
CASSSPPLGKTQYF	NA	TRBV7-2	TRBJ2-5
CASSQGAGTYRNEQFF	NA	TRBV4-1	TRBJ2-1
CASSRTASTDTQYF	NA	TRBV6-2/TRBV6-3	TRBJ2-3
CASSSVPGGYTF	few	TRBV7-2	TRBJ1-2
CASRPPTAGSSYEQYF	once	TRBV6-6	TRBJ2-7
CASSLASQGRGNSPLHF	few	TRBV5-1	TRBJ1-6
CSAPAGADRQYF	NA	TRBV20-1	TRBJ2-3
CASSRNQNDGYTF	NA	TRBV28	TRBJ1-2
CASSPWGAKNIQYF	many	TRBV9	TRBJ2-4
CASSPPTRDRGYGYTF	NA	TRBV18	TRBJ1-2
CASTRAGQETQYF	NA	TRBV6-5	TRBJ2-5
CASSQTGLTEAFF	NA	TRBV6-5	TRBJ1-1
CASSDDRVSNIQYF	many	TRBV28	TRBJ2-4
CSVSGSGNTIYF	once	TRBV29-1	TRBJ1-3
CTSSLGGGSGWSTEAFF	NA	TRBV7-2	TRBJ1-1
CATGDRDPAYNEQFF	few	TRBV24-1	TRBJ2-1
CASTFGYENLFF	NA	TRBV6-6	TRBJ1-4
CSASQNTGAFF	NA	TRBV20-1	TRBJ1-1
CASSVDPLVTQYF	NA	TRBV6-2/TRBV6-3	TRBJ2-5
CASSPMVLQGSEQYF	few	TRBV7-2	TRBJ2-7
CASSGTDRIGPDTQYF	few	TRBV9	TRBJ2-3
CSARPYRGLDQPQHF	NA	TRBV20-1	TRBJ1-5
CASRGGENYEQYF	NA	TRBV28	TRBJ2-7
CASSLDPTSTDTQYF	NA	TRBV5-5	TRBJ2-3
CSARDQFRETQYF	few	TRBV20-1	NA
CSASVAGGPTDTQYF	few	TRBV20-1	TRBJ2-3
CASMAGSETQYF	few	TRBV6-6	TRBJ2-5
CATHRDTVYEQYF	few	TRBV24-1	TRBJ2-7
CSVEGVPGHPYEQYF	NA	TRBV29-1	TRBJ2-7
CASSQDTLPSYMGGDTF	NA	TRBV3-1	TRBJ1-2
CASSFDGVGYGYTF	NA	TRBV28	TRBJ1-2
CASSNNRGGEGRGYTF	NA	TRBV6-5	TRBJ1-2
CASSYSGGVGDTQYF	few	TRBV6-5	TRBJ2-3
CASSLVGRGMGGEAFF	few	TRBV7-2	TRBJ1-1
CASSSWTNQETQYF	NA	TRBV11-2	TRBJ2-5
CAGSMTGRETQYF	NA	TRBV2	NA
CASTRTGGIIYGYTF	NA	TRBV27	TRBJ1-2
CANRITSGGAGELFF	NA	TRBV7-2	TRBJ2-2
CASSGGAVNQPQHF	NA	TRBV6-1	TRBJ1-5
CASSPAAGLRYNKQFF	NA	TRBV6-5	TRBJ2-1
CASSKQGASNQPQHF	few	TRBV6-2/TRBV6-3	TRBJ1-5
CASSLVQGNGEQYF	NA	TRBV5-1	TRBJ2-5
CASSLDFPGGTYEQYF	NA	TRBV5-5	NA
CASSSNLASVSYNEQFF	NA	TRBV9	TRBJ2-1
CASSEVSSGKSPLHF	once	TRBV25-1	TRBJ1-6
CATSDSQGGRYNEQFF	NA	TRBV24-1	TRBJ2-1
CASSHAGGGTNTEAFF	many	TRBV4-2	TRBJ1-1
CASSRRVDTQYF	few	TRBV12-3/TRBV12-4	TRBJ2-3